This T cell receptor beta chain was captured by sequencing in a study of vaccination and CD4 T cells after COVID-19. Overall study: Every participant was given two doses of BNT162b2 or mRNA-1273 vaccine.

With the Oncomine TCR Beta short-read assay, DNA from cultured CD4+ T cells was sequenced. DNA came from CD4+ T cells after culture. MiXCR was run by TCRdb on the PCR reads, yielding one entry per CDR3 protein. Among about 9,300 distinct CDR3 sequences listed, 30% to 35% were seen once. Trimming stripped 3 bases from V and 0 bases from J, with 7 bases between. This CDR3 comprises 14 residues. Germline values: CDR1 LNHDA, CDR2 SQIVND (reference sequence). About this clonotype itself: The target antigen is unknown.

Regarding treatment: roughly 11-day PBMC culture with coronavirus spike peptide pools or control peptides (ViraFEST assay). CD4+ T-cell collection from the unexposed donor predated the COVID-19 pandemic (2011-2018). ViraFEST sequenced TCRs after peptide-pool expansion of antigen-specific T cells. Four cold-coronavirus spikes and SARS-CoV-2 S/N served to probe CD4+ T cells taken from unexposed donors, cells permitting. Specimen: CD4+ T cells from blood, cultured in vitro. This chain links TRBV19 with TRBJ2-3; D gene unclear. The TCR comes from a human donor in good health. In DNA form, the CDR3 reads TGTGCCAGTAGTATGATTCAAAGCACAGATACGCAGTATTTT. Translated, it gives CASSMIQSTDTQYF.